This T cell receptor (beta chain) was identified during a study of shared clonotypes between healthy human individuals. Study-level results: Blood was the only sampled material, and tissue repertoires likely differ. The naive CD4 repertoires of a handful of donors were compared, and 5% to 6.5% of clonotypes were shared.

Regarding this clone: Its antigen is as yet unknown.

TCRdb keeps only in-frame clones here, not all; method: immunoSEQ multiplex PCR. The repertoire holds more than 2 million clones, roughly 95% seen once, with around 1.7% in the top ten. Trimming shortened V by 0 bases and J by 2 bases, and 17 bases separated the two germline ends. In germline, CDR1 is MNHEY, CDR2 SMNVEV (reference sequence). This CDR3 region has 18 residues. Selected positively for CCR7 and CD45RO-negative, naive CD8 cells excluded terminally differentiated effector memory CD45RA+ cells. The sample consisted of naive CD8+ T cells from PBMCs. The sequence was obtained from a man between 18 and 29 years old in good health. Some clones in this sample may be carry-over from other donors' samples. The chain carries TRBV27 and TRBJ2-1; D is uncertain. The CDR3 DNA follows: TGTGCCAGCAGTTTATCCCCCAGCCCGCTTATTGCCTACAATGAGCAGTTCTTC. This sequence encodes CASSLSPSPLIAYNEQFF.